This passage covers 15 T cell receptor beta chains from one sample sequenced in a study of Graves' ophthalmopathy and Graves' hyperthyroidism. TCR beta CDR3 amplification used RNA transcripts. HTBI-primed first-round RT-PCR preceded second-round multiplex PCR. TCRdb reprocessed the multiplex PCR reads via MiXCR and lists one record per CDR3 protein. The table records 150,000 to 200,000 distinct CDR3 sequences, 39% of them present only once. The specimen sequenced was peripheral blood. These TCRs come from a man in his thirties or forties with Graves' ophthalmopathy.

This clonotype was observed once. This sequence joins TRBV28 and TRBJ1-2; possibly TRBD1 for D (5 bases). This CDR3 comprises 13 residues. The V end lost 4 bases, the J end lost 8 bases, and 14 bases lay between the germline ends. The germline gives CDR1 MDHEN, CDR2 SYDVKM. The CDR3 region has the DNA TGTGCCAGCAGTTACTCGACAGCAAGCGGCTACACCTTC. It specifies CASSYSTASGYTF.

CDR3 sequence: CASSYDAAYGYTF. CDR3 DNA sequence: TGTGCCAGCAGTTACGATGCTGCCTATGGCTACACCTTC. This sequence joins TRBV6-2 or TRBV6-3 and TRBJ1-2; D gene uncertain. Germline V gene data show CDR1 as MNHEY and CDR2 as SVGEGT. The germline V and J ends were trimmed by 2 bases and 4 bases, with 8 bases remaining between them. This CDR3 has 13 residues.

This clonotype was seen at least ten times. The CDR3 nucleotides are TGCAGTGCCCAGCTAGGCTCCTACGAGCAGTACTTC. Protein sequence: CSAQLGSYEQYF. The V call is TRBV20-1, the J call TRBJ2-7, with D hard to call. V was trimmed by 6 bases and J by 0 bases, leaving 9 bases between them. This CDR3 is built from 12 residues. Germline V gives CDR1 DFQATT, CDR2 SNEGSKA (reference sequence).

In its sample, this clonotype was seen once. The chain carries TRBV28 and TRBJ2-7; TRBD2 agrees at 14 bases. Germline trimming cut 3 bases from V and 3 bases from J; bases unmatched to any gene: 4. This CDR3 is 16 amino acids long. The germline V gene has CDR1 MDHEN and CDR2 SYDVKM. This CDR3 is CASSLGGLAGDYEQYF. The DNA of the CDR3 is TGTGCCAGCAGTTTGGGGGGACTAGCGGGAGACTACGAGCAGTACTTC.

This clonotype was observed at least ten times. The rearrangement links TRBV6-2 or TRBV6-3 to TRBJ2-7; 9 positions agree with TRBD2. Trimming at V came to 8 bases and at J to 4 bases, leaving 9 bases not matched to a gene. The CDR3 loop spans 14 amino acids. Germline V gene lookup returns CDR1 MNHEY and CDR2 SVGEGT. The CDR3 DNA reads as TGTGCCAGCGTGAGAGCGGGAGGAGAATACGAGCAGTACTTC. This gives the protein CASVRAGGEYEQYF.

This clonotype was seen ten or more times. This rearrangement joins TRBV12-3 or TRBV12-4 to TRBJ1-1, with TRBD1 identical over 7 bases. CDR3 length: 14 residues. V lost 5 bases to trimming and J lost 4 bases; unmatched junction nucleotides: 7. The CDR3 nucleotides read TGTGCCAGCAGTCGGTTGACAGGGAGCACTGAAGCTTTCTTT. It is translated as CASSRLTGSTEAFF.

Many counts were recorded for this clonotype. The chain has TRBV28 and TRBJ2-2; TRBD2 matches at 9 bases. The V gene's germline CDR1 is MDHEN and CDR2 SYDVKM. V was clipped by 6 bases and J by 3 bases; unmatched bases: 11. This CDR3 contains 17 residues. CDR3 DNA: TGTGCCAGCAGACCCCCCAGGCTAGCGGGATACACCGGGGAGCTGTTTTTT. Translating gives CASRPPRLAGYTGELFF.

This clonotype has just one count. The chain has TRBV6-1 and TRBJ2-7, with D possibly being TRBD1 (6 bases). Trimming left V 4 bases short and J 4 bases short, with 11 bases between. The CDR3 loop spans 13 amino acids. The germline V gene encodes CDR1 MNHNS and CDR2 SASEGT. CDR3 DNA: TGTGCCAGCAGTGCCAGGGGCGATTACGAGCAGTACTTC. It translates to CASSARGDYEQYF.

Turning to this clonotype: Mismatch with germline at one junction end may stem from a read error. J is TRBJ2-7 and V is TRBV7-7; possible D gene TRBD1, 5 bases. CDR3 length: 13 amino acids. Germline V lookup: CDR1 SSHAT, CDR2 FNYEAQ (reference sequence). The CDR3: CASSFGHNYEQYF. The CDR3 coding sequence is TGTGCTAGCAGCTTCGGACACAACTACGAGCAGTACTTC. Complete variable domain (other parts from reference TRBV7-7 and TRBJ2-7): GAGVSQSPRYKVTKRGQDVTLRCDPISSHATLYWYQQALGQGPEFLTYFNYEAQPDKSGLPSDRFSAERPEGSISTLTIQRTEQRDSAMYRCASSFGHNYEQYFGPGTRLTVT.

This clonotype has ten or more counts. The chain combines TRBV4-2 with TRBJ2-7, with D perhaps given as TRBD1 or TRBD2 (5 bases each). The germline gives CDR1 LGHNA, CDR2 YNFKEQ. V dropped 8 bases and J dropped 6 bases, with 29 bases sitting between them. The CDR3 is 17 amino acids. The CDR3 nucleotides read TGTGCCAGCTTGCCCCACCTCGGGACCGCTACCTGGAGCGAGCAGTACTTC. Translating gives CASLPHLGTATWSEQYF.

This clonotype was observed at least ten times. The V gene is TRBV6-1, the J gene TRBJ2-5; possible D gene TRBD2, 6 bases. The CDR3 is 18 amino acids. Trimming stripped 0 bases from V and 5 bases from J, with 22 bases between. Germline V gene data show CDR1 as MNHNS and CDR2 as SASEGT. The CDR3: CASSEAVVGRKGRETQYF. The CDR3 region has the DNA TGTGCCAGCAGTGAAGCGGTTGTCGGGAGAAAGGGTCGTGAGACCCAGTACTTC.

This chain connects TRBV6-1 to TRBJ2-7; 9 positions agree with TRBD2. Germline values: CDR1 MNHNS, CDR2 SASEGT. Germline trimming cut 7 bases from V and 5 bases from J; bases unmatched to any gene: 12. The CDR3 contains 15 residues. The CDR3 spells CASTKAGGDGDEQYF. In DNA form, the CDR3 reads TGTGCCAGCACTAAAGCGGGAGGTGACGGAGACGAGCAGTACTTC.

The chain is built from TRBV20-1 and TRBJ1-1, with 10 bases aligning to TRBD1. The length of the CDR3 is 14 residues. V lost 2 bases and J lost 4; bases outside the gene matches: 4. Germline CDR1 is DFQATT and CDR2 is SNEGSKA (reference sequence). The CDR3 DNA follows: TGCAGTGCTAGAAGAGGACAGGGGGGCACTGAAGCTTTCTTT. Protein product: CSARRGQGGTEAFF.

The chain links TRBV27 to TRBJ1-5; 9 nucleotides match TRBD1. The J segment lost 8 bases and the V segment lost 6 bases, leaving 11 bases of the junction unmatched. CDR1 is MNHEY and CDR2 is SMNVEV in the germline V gene (reference sequence). The length of the CDR3 is 15 residues. The CDR3 sequence: CASSSGQGVGEPQHF. The DNA for the CDR3 is TGTGCCAGCAGCTCGGGACAGGGTGTAGGTGAGCCCCAGCATTTT.

The sample holds many counts of this clonotype. The V gene is TRBV11-2, the J gene TRBJ1-2; weak D call: TRBD1 (5 bases). V was trimmed by 5 bases and J by 5 bases, leaving 15 bases between them. The length of the CDR3 is 14 residues. Germline values: CDR1 SGHAT, CDR2 FQNNGV. CDR3 sequence reads: CASSLRDDEYGYTF. DNA for the CDR3: TGTGCCAGCAGCCTACGGGACGATGAGTATGGCTACACCTTC.